These 25 T cell receptor beta chains were all obtained from the same sample, sequenced in a study of OX40 agonist ivuxolimab in advanced cancers. TCRdb keeps only in-frame clones here, not all; method: immunoSEQ multiplex PCR. The data show about 68,000 clones, around 89% seen once. The sample consisted of CD4+ or CD8+ T cells sorted from blood, taken in a trial of the OX40 agonist ivuxolimab. These TCRs come from an adult with an advanced solid tumor such as melanoma, head and neck, liver or kidney cancer.

This clone is a singleton in its sample. This sequence joins TRBV7-2 and TRBJ2-5; D possibly corresponds to TRBD2 (6 bases). Per germline, CDR1 SGHTA and CDR2 FQGNSA. V was trimmed by 0 bases and J by 14 bases, leaving 16 bases between them. The CDR3 has 13 amino acids. The CDR3 reads CASSLASVAVPYF. The CDR3 DNA reads TGTGCCAGCAGCTTAGCGTCGGTAGCGGTCCCCTACTTC.

This clone has only a few counts. This chain connects TRBV18 to TRBJ1-3, with TRBD1 as a possible D gene (5 bases). CDR1 is KGHSH, CDR2 LQKENI, per germline. Trimming took off 6 bases at V and 4 bases at J, with 16 bases between the two ends. There are 15 residues in the CDR3. CDR3 residues: CASSLPGRDGNTIYF. CDR3 DNA: TGTGCCAGCTCCCTCCCCGGCAGGGACGGAAACACCATATATTTT.

This clone was counted only a few times. The chain joins TRBV28 to TRBJ2-1; 9 bases align to TRBD2. CDR3 length: 14 amino acids. The germline CDR1 and CDR2 sequences are MDHEN and SYDVKM. J gave up 7 bases and V 6 bases, and 7 bases lay outside the gene matches. The CDR3 region has the DNA TGTGCCAGCAGGGAGCGGGAGGAGTGGAATGAGCAGTTCTTC. Its protein product is CASREREEWNEQFF.

The chain links TRBV7-8 to TRBJ2-1, with 8 bases matching TRBD2. Per the germline V gene, CDR1 is SGHVS and CDR2 is FQNEAQ. CDR3 length: 15 amino acids. The junction had 9 bases not matched to a gene; V was cut back by 4 bases and J by 7 bases. CDR3 residues: CASSYRGLAQNEQFF. In nucleotides, the CDR3 is TGTGCCAGCAGCTACAGAGGACTAGCACAGAATGAGCAGTTCTTC.

The V gene is TRBV9, the J gene TRBJ2-3; D unclear. The CDR3 consists of 13 residues. Germline CDR1 SGDLS, CDR2 YYNGEE. The ends were cut back, 0 bases at V and 6 bases at J, with 8 bases in the middle. CDR3 region: CASSVVSYDTQYF. Here the CDR3 DNA reads TGTGCCAGCAGCGTAGTCTCATACGATACGCAGTATTTT. Based on the CDR3 plus reference TRBV9 and TRBJ2-3, the full variable domain is DSGVTQTPKHLITATGQRVTLRCSPRSGDLSVYWYQQSLDQGLQFLIQYYNGEERAKGNILERFSAQQFPDLHSELNLSSLELGDSALYFCASSVVSYDTQYFGPGTRLTVL.

The V gene is TRBV28, the J gene TRBJ2-3; unclear D gene. V lost 5 bases and J 1 base, leaving 16 bases between the germline ends. Germline V gene lookup returns CDR1 MDHEN and CDR2 SYDVKM. The CDR3 is made up of 16 amino acids. Here the CDR3 DNA reads TGTGCCAGCAGTCCCATCCGTTTTGGCCGCACAGATACGCAGTATTTT. This gives the protein CASSPIRFGRTDTQYF.

The rearrangement joins TRBV28 to TRBJ2-3; 8 bases are a match to TRBD2. The CDR3 consists of 16 residues. The ends lost 3 bases at V and 1 base at J; junction bases unmatched: 6. Germline CDR1 MDHEN, CDR2 SYDVKM. This CDR3 reads CASSFLTSGGTDTQYF. CDR3 DNA: TGTGCCAGCAGTTTTCTAACTAGCGGTGGCACAGATACGCAGTATTTT.

The chain uses TRBV2 and TRBJ2-1; 10 nucleotides line up with TRBD1. The V segment lost 2 bases and the J segment 3 bases; nucleotides outside the gene matches: 4. This CDR3 contains 16 residues. CDR1 is SNHLY, CDR2 FYNNEI, per germline. In nucleotides, the CDR3 is TGTGCCAGCAGTGAACTGGGACAGGGGATCTACAATGAGCAGTTCTTC. Translation: CASSELGQGIYNEQFF.

The chain couples TRBV2 to TRBJ2-7, with TRBD2 matching 8 bases. CDR3 size: 13 residues. Germline-derived CDR1 and CDR2 are SNHLY and FYNNEI. Trimming cost V 4 bases and J 8 bases; bases outside gene matches: 7. The CDR3 loop reads CASSGAGLVKQYF. CDR3 DNA: TGTGCCAGCAGTGGAGCGGGACTAGTCAAGCAGTACTTC.

V gene TRBV19 combines with J gene TRBJ2-6; 14 positions match TRBD2. V lost 3 bases to trimming and J lost 3 bases; unmatched junction nucleotides: 10. This CDR3 has 20 residues. CDR1 is LNHDA and CDR2 is SQIVND in the germline V gene (reference sequence). This chain's CDR3 is CASSIKARLAGGNGANVLTF. DNA of the CDR3: TGTGCCAGTAGTATTAAGGCGCGACTAGCGGGAGGGAATGGGGCCAACGTCCTGACTTTC.

This chain joins TRBV27 and TRBJ1-2; TRBD1 matches 7 bases. The CDR3 spans 14 residues. V dropped 2 bases and J dropped 7; count of bases not matched to a gene: 7. The germline gives CDR1 MNHEY, CDR2 SMNVEV (reference sequence). CDR3 loop: CASSLQTGVGGYTF. The CDR3, as DNA: TGTGCCAGCAGTTTACAAACAGGGGTAGGTGGCTACACCTTC.

The chain recombines TRBV5-1 with TRBJ2-1; TRBD2 matches at 12 bases. CDR1 SGHRS and CDR2 YFSETQ come from the germline V gene. The CDR3 extends over 15 amino acids. Losses at the gene ends were 4 bases for V and 5 bases for J; bases not matched to a gene: 4. CDR3 sequence reads: CASSGLAGGNNEQFF. In DNA form, the CDR3 reads TGCGCCAGCAGCGGCCTAGCGGGGGGGAACAATGAGCAGTTCTTC.

The genes are TRBV18 and TRBJ2-5; D is perhaps TRBD1 (5 bases). CDR1 and CDR2 from the germline V gene are KGHSH and LQKENI. The CDR3 extends over 14 amino acids. Trimming took off 0 bases at V and 2 bases at J, with 7 bases between the two ends. This CDR3 reads CASSPPGVQETQYF. The CDR3 DNA reads as TGTGCCAGCTCACCACCAGGGGTTCAAGAGACCCAGTACTTC.

This clone was seen only a few times. The chain joins TRBV4-2 to TRBJ2-2; 7 bases match TRBD1. The junction had 0 bases not matched to a gene; V was cut back by 1 base and J by 1 base. Germline CDR1 and CDR2: LGHNA and YNFKEQ. CDR3 length: 15 amino acids. Here the CDR3 DNA reads TGTGCCAGCAGCCAAGGACAGGGGAACACCGGGGAGCTGTTTTTT. This gives the protein CASSQGQGNTGELFF.

V is TRBV5-4 and J is TRBJ2-1; D is possibly TRBD2 (6 bases). Trimming took off 1 base at V and 7 bases at J, with 18 bases between the two ends. This CDR3 has 16 amino acids. Germline V lookup: CDR1 SGHNT, CDR2 YYREEE (reference sequence). CDR3 nucleotides: TGTGCCAGCAGCTTGATTAGTAATAGCGGAGGGAATGAGCAGTTCTTC. It is translated as CASSLISNSGGNEQFF. Full variable domain (remainder filled in from reference TRBV5-4 and TRBJ2-1): ETGVTQSPTHLIKTRGQQVTLRCSSQSGHNTVSWYQQALGQGPQFIFQYYREEENGRGNFPPRFSGLQFPNYSSELNVNALELDDSALYLCASSLISNSGGNEQFFGPGTRLTVL.

V is TRBV2 and J is TRBJ2-1; D may be TRBD1 (6 bases). The V and J ends lost 4 bases and 7 bases respectively, with 14 bases between them. Germline V gene sequence: CDR1 SNHLY, CDR2 FYNNEI. The CDR3 extends over 14 amino acids. The CDR3, as DNA: TGTGCCAGCAGTGTAGCAGGGGATCGTAATGAGCAGTTCTTC. The encoded protein is CASSVAGDRNEQFF.

The chain couples TRBV5-1 to TRBJ1-1, with 8 bases that match TRBD1. This CDR3 has 16 amino acids. The germline CDR1 and CDR2 sequences are SGHRS and YFSETQ. The V and J ends lost 4 bases and 0 bases, in that order; junction bases with no gene match: 8. This CDR3 is CASSAGQGNMNTEAFF. The CDR3 nucleotides are TGCGCCAGCAGCGCCGGACAGGGAAACATGAACACTGAAGCTTTCTTT. The whole variable domain, filled in from reference TRBV5-1 and TRBJ1-1, reads KAGVTQTPRYLIKTRGQQVTLSCSPISGHRSVSWYQQTPGQGLQFLFEYFSETQRNKGNFPGRFSGRQFSNSRSEMNVSTLELGDSALYLCASSAGQGNMNTEAFFGQGTRLTVV.

The rearrangement uses TRBV4-2 and TRBJ2-3; 9 bases match TRBD2. Trimming removed 1 base from V and 5 bases from J; junction bases left unmatched: 10. This CDR3 is built from 17 residues. CDR1 is LGHNA and CDR2 is YNFKEQ in the germline V gene. For the CDR3, the DNA is TGTGCCAGCAGCCAAGGGCTCGGGCGGGAGGGCCAAGATACGCAGTATTTT. Protein: CASSQGLGREGQDTQYF.

This chain connects TRBV18 to TRBJ2-3; D call uncertain. V was shortened by 1 base and J by 6 bases, with 14 bases between the two germline ends. Germline V gene data show CDR1 as KGHSH and CDR2 as LQKENI. The CDR3 sequence is 15 residues long. The CDR3, as DNA: TGTGCCAGCTCACCACGGGCGCGCCGTGGGGATACGCAGTATTTT. The encoded protein is CASSPRARRGDTQYF.

V gene TRBV4-2 combines with J gene TRBJ1-1, with D maybe TRBD1 (5 bases). This CDR3 comprises 16 residues. Germline CDR1 and CDR2: LGHNA and YNFKEQ. Trimming pared 3 bases from V and 0 bases from J, leaving 14 bases between. The CDR3 nucleotides read TGTGCCAGCAGCCAGAGTTTGCAGGGATTGAACACTGAAGCTTTCTTT. Its translation: CASSQSLQGLNTEAFF.

V is TRBV10-3 and J is TRBJ1-2; 7 nucleotides match TRBD1. Germline V gene data show CDR1 as ENHRY and CDR2 as SYGVKD. The CDR3 runs to 15 residues. V shed 11 bases and J 10 bases; nucleotides not matched to a gene: 22. The CDR3 is CAGGSGDSLLGDYTF. The CDR3 nucleotides read TGTGCCGGGGGGAGCGGGGACAGCTTATTAGGCGACTACACCTTC.

J is TRBJ2-7 and V is TRBV11-2; TRBD1 aligns across 7 bases. The CDR3 loop spans 13 amino acids. In germline, CDR1 is SGHAT, CDR2 FQNNGV. V trimming: 6 bases; J trimming: 2 bases; junction bases outside the gene matches: 4. The CDR3 nucleotides are TGTGCCAGCAGTCGGGACAGACCCTACGAGCAGTACTTC. As protein: CASSRDRPYEQYF.

The chain couples TRBV15 to TRBJ1-4; D possibly corresponds to TRBD1 (5 bases). Trimming took 5 bases from V and 6 from J, leaving 16 bases between them. The CDR3 is 15 residues long. From germline, CDR1 is LNHNV and CDR2 YYDKDF (reference sequence). CDR3 sequence (DNA): TGTGCCACCAGCTCCCACACGGGACGGGATGAAAAACTGTTTTTT. This codes for CATSSHTGRDEKLFF.

Only one count was recorded for this clone. V and J are TRBV10-3 and TRBJ1-2; D may be TRBD1 (6 bases). The CDR3 extends over 13 amino acids. Trimming stripped 4 bases from V and 4 bases from J, with 10 bases between. Germline values: CDR1 ENHRY, CDR2 SYGVKD. The CDR3 sequence is CAISADRLYGYTF. For the CDR3, the DNA is TGTGCCATCAGTGCGGACAGACTCTATGGCTACACCTTC.

J is TRBJ2-5 and V is TRBV2; 12 nucleotides agree with TRBD2. This CDR3 is built from 15 residues. The V and J ends lost 5 bases and 2 bases, in that order; junction bases with no gene match: 3. The germline gives CDR1 SNHLY, CDR2 FYNNEI. This CDR3 reads CASSLTSGSQETQYF. CDR3 sequence (DNA): TGTGCCAGCAGTTTGACTAGCGGGAGTCAAGAGACCCAGTACTTC.